This paragraph covers one T cell receptor beta chain sequence. Its matching antigen is unknown. The sample comes from a study of graft-versus-host responses after intestinal transplantation. With V trimmed by 5 bases and J by 9 bases, 10 bases remained unmatched. In germline, CDR1 is SGHDN, CDR2 FVKESK. This CDR3 region has 14 residues. TCRdb's copy holds only in-frame clones and misses some; the assay was immunoSEQ multiplex PCR. Of approximately 39,000 clones in the sample, approximately 94% were seen once. Sequenced here: unstimulated CD4+ T cells sorted from spleen or lymph node cells, sampled before transplant. The source of this sequence is a human donor who was the organ donor for an intestinal transplant. The V call is TRBV14, the J call TRBJ2-1, with 7 bases matching TRBD1. The CDR3: CASSEQGSIPEQFF. For the CDR3, the DNA is TGTGCCAGCAGCGAACAGGGGTCCATCCCTGAGCAGTTCTTC.